These 22 T cell receptor beta chains were all obtained from the same sample, sequenced in a study of blood T cell repertoires in COVID-19. Some clones are missing from TCRdb's copy, which holds only in-frame ones; the method was immunoSEQ multiplex PCR. The data contain 250,000 to 350,000 clones, roughly 90% of them singletons. The sequenced material came from PBMCs or T cells enriched from blood (not recorded which). Receptor source: a woman in her twenties or thirties who had recovered from COVID-19.

This clone occurred once. The chain links TRBV27 to TRBJ2-1; 10 positions agree with TRBD2. From germline, CDR1 is MNHEY and CDR2 SMNVEV (reference sequence). This CDR3 is built from 15 residues. Trimming cost V 5 bases and J 8 bases; bases outside gene matches: 9. As DNA, the CDR3 is TGTGCCAGCAGTCTACTAGCGGGAAACCGGTATGAGCAGTTCTTC. Its translation is CASSLLAGNRYEQFF.

This chain joins TRBV24-1 and TRBJ2-2, with D unresolved. The germline V and J ends were trimmed by 7 bases and 2 bases, with 10 bases remaining between them. CDR1 is KGHDR and CDR2 is SFDVKD in the germline V gene. The CDR3 runs to 14 residues. CDR3 in amino acids: CATRANFNTGELFF. In DNA, the CDR3 is TGTGCCACCAGGGCAAATTTTAACACCGGGGAGCTGTTTTTT.

This rearrangement joins TRBV28 to TRBJ1-2; weak D call: TRBD1 (5 bases). The ends were cut back, 5 bases at V and 1 base at J, with 23 bases in the middle. The germline V gene has CDR1 MDHEN and CDR2 SYDVKM. The CDR3 has 18 amino acids. The CDR3 loop is CASSVDPGHPALNYGYTF. Written as DNA, the CDR3 is TGTGCCAGCAGTGTCGACCCCGGACATCCGGCCCTTAACTATGGCTACACCTTC.

V gene TRBV18 combines with J gene TRBJ1-1, with D possibly being TRBD1 (6 bases). The CDR3 is made up of 13 amino acids. Trimming took 6 bases from V and 1 from J, leaving 9 bases between them. Germline V gene data show CDR1 as KGHSH and CDR2 as LQKENI. The CDR3 coding sequence is TGTGCCAGCTCGGACAGCGAGAACACTGAAGCTTTCTTT. Protein sequence: CASSDSENTEAFF.

The count of this clone is one. The V gene is TRBV5-1, the J gene TRBJ1-6; a possible D gene is TRBD1 (6 bases). The ends were cut back, 4 bases at V and 8 bases at J, with 10 bases in the middle. Germline V gene data show CDR1 as SGHRS and CDR2 as YFSETQ. This CDR3 contains 13 residues. This CDR3 is CASSTDSYSPLHF. In DNA form, the CDR3 reads TGCGCCAGCAGCACGGACAGTTATTCACCCCTCCACTTT.

The chain is built from TRBV5-1 and TRBJ2-1; 8 bases agree with TRBD2. V lost 2 bases, J lost 6 bases, and 10 bases stayed unmatched. Germline assignment: CDR1 SGHRS and CDR2 YFSETQ. The CDR3 length is 16 residues. CDR3 sequence (DNA): TGCGCCAGCAGCTTAGGGCCAGCGGGGGATGGCAATGAGCAGTTCTTC. Translating gives CASSLGPAGDGNEQFF.

The chain is built from TRBV5-6 and TRBJ1-3; unclear D gene. With 1 base removed from V and 0 bases from J, the gap between germline ends came to 5 bases. CDR3 length: 14 amino acids. Per germline, CDR1 SGHDT and CDR2 YYEEEE. CDR3 sequence reads: CASSLRISGNTIYF. For the CDR3, the DNA is TGTGCCAGCAGCTTGCGTATCTCTGGAAACACCATATATTTT. Combining the CDR3 with reference TRBV5-6 and TRBJ1-3 gives the whole variable domain DAGVTQSPTHLIKTRGQQVTLRCSPKSGHDTVSWYQQALGQGPQFIFQYYEEEERQRGNFPDRFSGHQFPNYSSELNVNALLLGDSALYLCASSLRISGNTIYFGEGSWLTVV.

The genes are TRBV7-3 and TRBJ2-1; 14 bases are shared with TRBD2. The ends lost 1 base at V and 7 bases at J; junction bases unmatched: 18. Germline CDR1 reads SGHTA; CDR2 reads FQGTGA. CDR3 length: 21 amino acids. In DNA, the CDR3 is TGTGCCAGCAGCTTAAAGCCGTGGGGACTAGCGGGGGTGGTTACGCCTAATGAGCAGTTCTTC. It is translated as CASSLKPWGLAGVVTPNEQFF.

This chain connects TRBV28 to TRBJ1-5; D is uncertain. The ends were cut back, 5 bases at V and 4 bases at J, with 9 bases in the middle. The CDR3 contains 13 residues. Germline CDR1 is MDHEN and CDR2 is SYDVKM. CDR3 amino acids: CASSQLRNQPQHF. Written as DNA, the CDR3 is TGTGCCAGCAGTCAACTGCGTAATCAGCCCCAGCATTTT.

The chain uses TRBV28 and TRBJ1-2, with 9 bases that match TRBD1. The J segment lost 3 bases and the V segment lost 1 base, leaving 15 bases of the junction unmatched. CDR1 is MDHEN and CDR2 is SYDVKM in the germline V gene. This CDR3 comprises 19 residues. CDR3 nucleotides: TGTGCCAGCAGTTTATATGTAAGCGCCGGGACAGGGATGGACTATGGCTACACCTTC. Amino acid sequence: CASSLYVSAGTGMDYGYTF.

The V gene is TRBV30, the J gene TRBJ1-1, with TRBD1 matching over 8 bases. With 3 bases clipped from V and 2 bases from J, the junction kept 5 bases outside the gene matches. Germline lookup yields CDR1 GTSNPN and CDR2 SVGIG (reference sequence). The CDR3 sequence is 14 residues long. CDR3 sequence reads: CAWRTTGGNTEAFF. CDR3 nucleotide sequence: TGTGCCTGGAGGACTACAGGGGGAAACACTGAAGCTTTCTTT. The whole variable domain, filled in from reference TRBV30 and TRBJ1-1, reads SQTIHQWPATLVQPVGSPLSLECTVEGTSNPNLYWYRQAAGRGLQLLFYSVGIGQISSEVPQNLSASRPQDRQFILSSKKLLLSDSGFYLCAWRTTGGNTEAFFGQGTRLTVV.

J is TRBJ2-5 and V is TRBV6-5; D perhaps matches TRBD1 (5 bases). Germline CDR1 is MNHEY and CDR2 is SVGAGI. The CDR3 loop spans 15 amino acids. Trimming took 0 bases from V and 5 from J, leaving 13 bases between them. As DNA, the CDR3 is TGTGCCAGCAGTTACTCGAAAGGGGCGAGGGAGACCCAGTACTTC. Its protein product is CASSYSKGARETQYF.

This chain connects TRBV11-3 to TRBJ2-7; 8 nucleotides line up with TRBD1. J gave up 1 base and V 5 bases, and 4 bases lay outside the gene matches. Germline lookup yields CDR1 SGHNT and CDR2 YENEEA. The CDR3 consists of 14 residues. The CDR3 bases are TGTGCCAGCAGCCCCCGGGACAGGTCCTACGAGCAGTACTTC. It translates to CASSPRDRSYEQYF. The entire variable domain, with the rest obtained from reference TRBV11-3 and TRBJ2-7, is as follows: EAGVVQSPRYKIIEKKQPVAFWCNPISGHNTLYWYLQNLGQGPELLIRYENEEAVDDSQLPKDRFSAERLKGVDSTLKIQPAELGDSAVYLCASSPRDRSYEQYFGPGTRLTVT.

The gene calls are TRBV11-2 and TRBJ2-7, with D tentatively TRBD1 (6 bases). Germline V gene data show CDR1 as SGHAT and CDR2 as FQNNGV. The V and J ends lost 1 base and 3 bases respectively, with 10 bases between them. There are 14 residues in the CDR3. The chain's CDR3 is CASSLVGANYEQYF. In nucleotides, the CDR3 is TGTGCCAGCAGCTTAGTGGGGGCGAACTACGAGCAGTACTTC.

The chain has TRBV10-3 and TRBJ1-6; 9 bases line up with TRBD1. The germline V gene encodes CDR1 ENHRY and CDR2 SYGVKD. CDR3 length: 14 residues. The V and J ends lost 6 bases and 10 bases, in that order; junction bases with no gene match: 7. The CDR3 DNA reads as TGTGCCATCAGGATACAGGGACAGGGATCACCCCTCCACTTT. Translation: CAIRIQGQGSPLHF.

This clone came up a few times. This rearrangement joins TRBV9 to TRBJ2-1, with 15 nucleotides matching TRBD2. V was clipped by 3 bases and J by 8 bases; unmatched bases: 0. The CDR3 is 14 residues long. CDR1 SGDLS and CDR2 YYNGEE come from the germline V gene. CDR3 protein: CASSGTSGRDEQFF. CDR3 coding DNA: TGTGCCAGCAGCGGGACTAGCGGGAGGGATGAGCAGTTCTTC.

The chain recombines TRBV11-2 with TRBJ2-2, with D uncertain. The CDR3 consists of 15 residues. The V gene lost 5 bases and the J gene lost 0 bases, with 10 bases spanning the gap. Germline CDR1 SGHAT, CDR2 FQNNGV. In nucleotides, the CDR3 is TGTGCCAGCAGCAACCAGGTCACGAACACCGGGGAGCTGTTTTTT. Amino acids: CASSNQVTNTGELFF.

J is TRBJ2-1 and V is TRBV5-4; 7 bases fit TRBD2. V lost 1 base to trimming and J lost 8 bases; unmatched junction nucleotides: 6. Germline-derived CDR1 and CDR2 are SGHNT and YYREEE (reference sequence). The CDR3 is 14 residues long. CDR3 region: CASSLRSGGDEQFF. In DNA form, the CDR3 reads TGTGCCAGCAGCTTGCGGTCGGGAGGAGATGAGCAGTTCTTC.

The J gene is TRBJ2-7, the V gene TRBV28; no definite D call. Looked up from germline, CDR1 is MDHEN and CDR2 is SYDVKM. V dropped 5 bases and J dropped 1 base, with 15 bases sitting between them. The length of the CDR3 is 15 residues. CDR3 region: CASSPIALDSYEQYF. CDR3 bases: TGTGCCAGCAGTCCGATAGCCCTCGATTCCTACGAGCAGTACTTC.

This clone was recorded many times. As DNA, the CDR3 is TGTGCCAGCAGTTACTCGAACCAGTTCGAGCAGTACTTC. Residues: CASSYSNQFEQYF. The V call is TRBV6-2 or TRBV6-3, the J call TRBJ2-7; D not certain. Trimming removed 0 bases at V and 6 bases at J, with 9 bases between. The CDR3 sequence is 13 residues long. CDR1 and CDR2 from the germline V gene are MNHEY and SVGEGT.

The rearrangement uses TRBV27 and TRBJ2-3; maybe TRBD2 (6 bases). V lost 7 bases and J lost 1, with 9 bases in between. Germline CDR1 reads MNHEY; CDR2 reads SMNVEV (reference sequence). This CDR3 is built from 13 residues. The CDR3: CASTKRGTDTQYF. As DNA, the CDR3 is TGTGCCAGCACTAAGCGGGGCACAGATACGCAGTATTTT.

The chain couples TRBV6-5 to TRBJ1-1; the D is unclear. CDR3 length: 16 amino acids. Germline V gene sequence: CDR1 MNHEY, CDR2 SVGAGI. V lost 0 bases, J lost 3 bases, and 14 bases lay in between. The CDR3 loop reads CASSYSGFLRHTEAFF. The CDR3 DNA sequence: TGTGCCAGCAGTTACTCCGGATTTCTCAGGCACACTGAAGCTTTCTTT.